This T cell receptor beta chain was captured in a study of blood T cell repertoires in COVID-19. Study summary: Acute and convalescent COVID-19 specimens originated in the United States, Italy and Spain. In each case, the material was cDNA or gDNA derived from T cells, B-cell-depleted T cells, or PBMCs.

In the study's own analysis: Scientists estimated how many nucleated cells there were by amplifying reference gene primers. Generated by immunoSEQ multiplex PCR, the TCRdb table keeps only in-frame clones and is missing some. Clonal size and the V and J genes are those of that table, whereas D and trimming came from the DNA. The sample consists of roughly 75,000 clones, roughly 77% of them appearing once. The source material was peripheral blood. This clonotype originated in a woman in her 70s with acute or convalescent COVID-19.

CDR3: CASSSGTSGRYEQYF. CDR3 in DNA: TGTGCCAGCAGCTCCGGGACTAGCGGGAGATACGAGCAGTACTTC. The rearrangement uses TRBV6-5 and TRBJ2-7; TRBD2 agrees at 14 bases. Germline assignment: CDR1 MNHEY and CDR2 SVGAGI. The length of the CDR3 is 15 residues. The V and J ends lost 6 bases and 4 bases, in that order; junction bases with no gene match: 5.